These 27 T cell receptor beta chains were sequenced from one sample in a study of T cells in localized non-small cell lung cancer. The repertoire was sequenced with immunoSEQ multiplex PCR; TCRdb's copy has only in-frame clones and lacks some. The sample lists 30,000 to 35,000 clones; roughly 90% were seen once. The sequencing used peripheral blood, collected before any cancer treatment. The origin of the receptors is a female donor over 55 with stage I lung adenocarcinoma.

This CDR3 is CAVRRGLAAPLVVHEQFF. The CDR3 region has the DNA TGTGCCGTGCGTCGGGGACTAGCGGCACCGCTGGTGGTTCATGAGCAGTTCTTC. The gene calls are TRBV5-4 and TRBJ2-1; 11 bases match TRBD2. Germline trimming cut 10 bases from V and 8 bases from J; bases unmatched to any gene: 23. The CDR3 extends over 18 amino acids. The germline CDR1 and CDR2 sequences are SGHNT and YYREEE (reference sequence). The variable domain in full, with the rest retrieved from reference TRBV5-4 and TRBJ2-1, is ETGVTQSPTHLIKTRGQQVTLRCSSQSGHNTVSWYQQALGQGPQFIFQYYREEENGRGNFPPRFSGLQFPNYSSELNVNALELDDSALYLCAVRRGLAAPLVVHEQFFGPGTRLTVL.

The chain employs TRBV7-8 and TRBJ1-6; D is uncertain. Between the trimmed V and J ends, which lost 1 base and 4 bases, there was a span of 29 bases. The germline V gene encodes CDR1 SGHVS and CDR2 FQNEAQ. The CDR3 sequence is 22 residues long. The CDR3 here is CASSLVDRRWTSGVPYNSPLHF. The CDR3 bases are TGTGCCAGCAGCTTAGTGGACCGGAGGTGGACCTCAGGTGTCCCGTATAATTCACCCCTCCACTTT.

The rearrangement links TRBV5-5 to TRBJ2-2, with D unclear. In germline, CDR1 is SGHKS, CDR2 YYEKEE (reference sequence). The length of the CDR3 is 16 residues. V was cut by 0 bases and J by 0 bases, with 9 bases left in between. This chain's CDR3 is CASSLAATPNTGELFF. The CDR3 nucleotides are TGTGCCAGCAGCTTGGCGGCGACTCCGAACACCGGGGAGCTGTTTTTT.

This CDR3 reads CASSPTAGGYEQYF. The CDR3 region has the DNA TGTGCCAGTAGTCCCACAGCGGGGGGCTACGAGCAGTACTTC. J is TRBJ2-7 and V is TRBV19, with TRBD2 identical over 9 bases. The CDR3 runs to 14 residues. Germline-derived CDR1 and CDR2 are LNHDA and SQIVND (reference sequence). V dropped 5 bases and J dropped 3; count of bases not matched to a gene: 5.

This clone has just one count. The rearrangement uses TRBV7-3 and TRBJ2-3; 9 bases line up with TRBD1. V was clipped by 4 bases and J by 5 bases; unmatched bases: 4. The germline V gene has CDR1 SGHTA and CDR2 FQGTGA. The CDR3 loop spans 14 amino acids. CDR3 loop: CASSSGQGIDTQYF. CDR3 DNA sequence: TGTGCCAGCAGCTCAGGACAGGGGATAGATACGCAGTATTTT.

The chain employs TRBV5-8 and TRBJ2-1; D possibly corresponds to TRBD2 (5 bases). Trimming removed 4 bases from V and 8 bases from J, with 22 bases in between. Germline-derived CDR1 and CDR2 are SGHTS and YDEGEE. This CDR3 contains 16 residues. The CDR3 is CASSLGRERRTDEQFF. CDR3 nucleotides: TGTGCCAGCAGCCTGGGCCGGGAAAGACGAACAGATGAGCAGTTCTTC.

This rearrangement joins TRBV7-8 to TRBJ1-5; D is undetermined. V dropped 0 bases and J dropped 6 bases, with 3 bases sitting between them. The CDR3 is 12 residues long. The germline CDR1 and CDR2 sequences are SGHVS and FQNEAQ. This CDR3 reads CASSLAGQPQHF. The CDR3 coding sequence is TGTGCCAGCAGCTTAGCGGGTCAGCCCCAGCATTTT.

The chain uses TRBV19 and TRBJ1-5, with D unclear. V gave up 2 bases and J gave up 5 bases, with 10 bases separating them. Germline V gene data show CDR1 as LNHDA and CDR2 as SQIVND (reference sequence). The CDR3 has 14 residues. CDR3 coding DNA: TGTGCCAGTAGTATACAAGGCACCGATCAGCCCCAGCATTTT. Amino acid sequence: CASSIQGTDQPQHF.

J is TRBJ2-5 and V is TRBV5-4, with 15 nucleotides matching TRBD2. Germline V gives CDR1 SGHNT, CDR2 YYREEE (reference sequence). This CDR3 spans 18 amino acids. Unmatched junction bases numbered 8, after V lost 4 bases and J lost 1 base. The CDR3 DNA is TGTGCCAGCAGCCGAGTAGGACTAGCGGGGGGGACCCAAGAGACCCAGTACTTC. This translates into CASSRVGLAGGTQETQYF. Complete variable domain (other parts from reference TRBV5-4 and TRBJ2-5): ETGVTQSPTHLIKTRGQQVTLRCSSQSGHNTVSWYQQALGQGPQFIFQYYREEENGRGNFPPRFSGLQFPNYSSELNVNALELDDSALYLCASSRVGLAGGTQETQYFGPGTRLLVL.

This chain uses TRBV30 with TRBJ1-5, with 9 nucleotides matching TRBD1. This CDR3 spans 15 amino acids. V shed 0 bases and J 7 bases; nucleotides not matched to a gene: 7. Germline V lookup: CDR1 GTSNPN, CDR2 SVGIG (reference sequence). CDR3 sequence (DNA): TGTGCCTGGAGTGTACGGGGACAGGGTAGGCAGCCCCAGCATTTT. This encodes CAWSVRGQGRQPQHF.

The chain recombines TRBV18 with TRBJ2-5, with TRBD1 identical over 8 bases. Germline CDR1 KGHSH, CDR2 LQKENI. V trimming: 3 bases; J trimming: 5 bases; junction bases outside the gene matches: 2. The CDR3 covers 13 residues. CDR3 sequence reads: CASSPGDRETQYF. For the CDR3, the DNA is TGTGCCAGCTCACCCGGGGACAGGGAGACCCAGTACTTC.

J is TRBJ2-7 and V is TRBV6-6, with D hard to call. The V end was cut by 2 bases, the J end by 6 bases, with 11 bases between. The CDR3 is 13 residues long. Germline V lookup: CDR1 MNHNY, CDR2 SVGAGI (reference sequence). The CDR3 region is CASSYGHTTEQYF. As DNA, the CDR3 is TGTGCCAGCAGTTACGGTCACACTACCGAGCAGTACTTC.

The V call is TRBV6-5, the J call TRBJ1-2, with D unresolved. Germline values: CDR1 MNHEY, CDR2 SVGAGI. There are 15 residues in the CDR3. The V and J ends lost 6 bases and 4 bases respectively, with 18 bases between them. The CDR3 DNA sequence: TGTGCCAGCAGCCAGCCCCCGGTTCGGGTCTATGGCTACACCTTC. Translation gives CASSQPPVRVYGYTF.

This chain joins TRBV27 and TRBJ1-5; a weak D match, TRBD1 (5 bases). The CDR3 sequence is 16 residues long. Germline V CDR1 and CDR2: MNHEY, SMNVEV (reference sequence). Trimming cost V 5 bases and J 2 bases, with 16 bases left between them. CDR3 nucleotide sequence: TGTGCCAGCAGTCCACCCGGGGCCCTCGGCAATCAGCCCCAGCATTTT. This encodes CASSPPGALGNQPQHF.

This clone showed up just a few times. The chain couples TRBV6-5 to TRBJ1-2, with 7 bases identical to TRBD1. V lost 6 bases to trimming and J lost 7 bases; unmatched junction nucleotides: 8. Germline values: CDR1 MNHEY, CDR2 SVGAGI. The CDR3 is 13 residues long. CDR3 sequence reads: CASSFGQGGGYTF. The CDR3 bases are TGTGCCAGCAGCTTCGGGCAGGGGGGTGGCTACACCTTC.

This sequence joins TRBV7-5 and TRBJ2-7. TRBV7-5 is an annotated pseudogene. The CDR3 is 14 amino acids. CDR3 DNA: TGTGCCAGAACGCCCGGGGACCTTATTCACGAGCAGTACTTC. Its protein is CARTPGDLIHEQYF.

This clone showed up just once. CDR3 bases: TGTGCCAGCTGGCTTGGGGGGGGCACGACGATCACAGATACGCAGTATTTT. Residues: CASWLGGGTTITDTQYF. The chain combines TRBV5-4 with TRBJ2-3, with D possibly TRBD2 on 7 matching bases. With 7 bases removed from V and 2 bases from J, the gap between germline ends came to 23 bases. The CDR3 totals 17 residues. CDR1 SGHNT and CDR2 YYREEE come from the germline V gene (reference sequence).

The rearrangement links TRBV5-1 to TRBJ2-5; maybe TRBD1 (6 bases). The ends were cut back, 4 bases at V and 4 bases at J, with 14 bases in the middle. This CDR3 contains 14 residues. Looked up from germline, CDR1 is SGHRS and CDR2 is YFSETQ. Here the CDR3 DNA reads TGCGCCAGCAGCGTGGACAGATCGTCAGAGACCCAGTACTTC. Encoded protein: CASSVDRSSETQYF.

J is TRBJ1-2 and V is TRBV11-3; D uncertain. CDR3 length: 12 residues. Trimming pared 1 base from V and 4 bases from J, leaving 4 bases between. Germline V gene data show CDR1 as SGHNT and CDR2 as YENEEA. For the CDR3, the DNA is TGTGCCAGCAGCTTAGGCAGCTATGGCTACACCTTC. It is translated as CASSLGSYGYTF. The full variable domain, rest sourced from reference TRBV11-3 and TRBJ1-2, is EAGVVQSPRYKIIEKKQPVAFWCNPISGHNTLYWYLQNLGQGPELLIRYENEEAVDDSQLPKDRFSAERLKGVDSTLKIQPAELGDSAVYLCASSLGSYGYTFGSGTRLTVV.

This chain's CDR3 is CASSPRGETRTEPNEKLFF. The CDR3 DNA follows: TGTGCCAGCTCACCACGGGGGGAAACTAGGACAGAGCCTAATGAAAAACTGTTTTTT. The chain has TRBV18 and TRBJ1-4, with D possibly being TRBD1 (6 bases). This CDR3 has 19 residues. Germline assignment: CDR1 KGHSH and CDR2 LQKENI. The germline V and J ends were trimmed by 1 base and 3 bases, with 21 bases remaining between them.

This sequence joins TRBV7-2 and TRBJ1-1; 9 nucleotides line up with TRBD1. Trimming at V came to 1 base and at J to 3 bases, leaving 0 bases not matched to a gene. The length of the CDR3 is 14 residues. Germline lookup yields CDR1 SGHTA and CDR2 FQGNSA. DNA for the CDR3: TGTGCCAGCAGCTTAGACAGGGGGCACACTGAAGCTTTCTTT. This gives the protein CASSLDRGHTEAFF.

V usage is TRBV18 and J usage is TRBJ1-1; 7 positions agree with TRBD1. The length of the CDR3 is 16 residues. V gave up 3 bases and J gave up 1 base; unmatched junction bases: 8. Germline V gene sequence: CDR1 KGHSH, CDR2 LQKENI. CDR3 residues: CASSPSLDRANTEAFF. CDR3 DNA sequence: TGTGCCAGCTCACCCTCTCTAGACAGGGCGAACACTGAAGCTTTCTTT.

V usage is TRBV18 and J usage is TRBJ1-1, with D hard to call. Trimming removed 3 bases from V and 0 bases from J, with 14 bases in between. Germline V gene data show CDR1 as KGHSH and CDR2 as LQKENI. This CDR3 has 16 residues. CDR3 DNA: TGTGCCAGCTCACCGTCTCAAGGAGGGATGAACACTGAAGCTTTCTTT. Translated: CASSPSQGGMNTEAFF.

This sequence joins TRBV13 and TRBJ2-5, with D perhaps TRBD1 (5 bases). The V end was cut by 0 bases, the J end by 4 bases, with 15 bases between. This CDR3 has 16 residues. CDR1 is PRHDT, CDR2 FYEKMQ, per germline (reference sequence). The CDR3 protein is CASSLGRQGGPETQYF. The CDR3 DNA reads as TGTGCCAGCAGCTTAGGTCGGCAGGGTGGTCCAGAGACCCAGTACTTC.

This chain links TRBV7-8 with TRBJ1-4, with D maybe TRBD1 (5 bases). The CDR3 has 18 residues. CDR1 is SGHVS and CDR2 is FQNEAQ in the germline V gene. Trimming removed 5 bases at V and 8 bases at J, with 27 bases between. CDR3 coding DNA: TGTGCCAGCAGCCCTATGGGAGGGGCACAGATTCGCAAGGAAAAACTGTTTTTT. The encoded protein is CASSPMGGAQIRKEKLFF.

The rearrangement links TRBV6-1 to TRBJ1-2; D is unclear. The CDR3 runs 13 residues. With 7 bases removed from V and 0 bases from J, the gap between germline ends came to 9 bases. Per the germline V gene, CDR1 is MNHNS and CDR2 is SASEGT. This CDR3 is CASMQRPNYGYTF. In nucleotides, the CDR3 is TGTGCCAGCATGCAGAGACCTAACTATGGCTACACCTTC.

The chain links TRBV4-1 to TRBJ1-1; D remains ambiguous. From germline, CDR1 is MGHRA and CDR2 YSYEKL. Between the trimmed V and J ends, which lost 5 bases and 1 base, there was a span of 11 bases. The CDR3 spans 14 residues. The CDR3, as DNA: TGCGCCAGCAGCGATAGAAAGGCGAACACTGAAGCTTTCTTT. It is translated as CASSDRKANTEAFF.